What follows are 16 T cell receptor beta chains derived from one specimen sequenced in a study of CXCR3-negative and CXCR3-positive naive CD8 T cells. Overall study results and limits: TRB CDR3s were more hydrophobic in CXCR3-positive than in CXCR3-negative naive cells.

UMI labels and 5' RACE were used to prepare the TRB cDNA libraries. With the 5' RACE reads reprocessed, TCRdb shows one record per CDR3 protein and no DNA. This repertoire includes over 55,000 distinct CDR3 sequences. Which antigens these TCRs recognize remains unknown. The source material was naive CXCR3+ CD8+ T cells from blood. Subset noted: CD45RO-CCR7+CD27+CD95- naive CD8+ T cells expressing CXCR3 (TNR3+). Receptors originate from a human donor in good health. Some clones in this sample may be carry-over from other donors' samples.

The chain links TRBV29-1 to TRBJ2-3; the D call of TRBD2 rests on TCRdb alone, since no DNA is present to check it. Per the germline V gene, CDR1 is SQVTM and CDR2 is ANQGSEA. This CDR3 region has 16 residues. The CDR3 spells CSVVSTSGKVPDTQYF.

The genes are TRBV29-1 and TRBJ2-2. This CDR3 comprises 14 residues. CDR1 SQVTM and CDR2 ANQGSEA come from the germline V gene. CDR3 loop: CIVEVAANTGELFF.

The J gene is TRBJ2-1, the V gene TRBV24-1; checking the TCRdb D call of TRBD1 is not possible without DNA. CDR1 and CDR2 from the germline V gene are KGHDR and SFDVKD. The CDR3 extends over 17 amino acids. CDR3 residues: CATSDWAPTGGSNEQFF.

The genes are TRBV5-1 and TRBJ2-7. The CDR3 length is 14 residues. CDR1 is SGHRS and CDR2 is YFSETQ in the germline V gene. The CDR3 region is CASSPTSRSYEQYF.

The rearrangement uses TRBV5-1 and TRBJ2-4. The length of the CDR3 is 16 residues. Germline V gene lookup returns CDR1 SGHRS and CDR2 YFSETQ. The CDR3 spells CASSSYAADAKNIQYF. The entire variable domain, with the rest obtained from reference TRBV5-1 and TRBJ2-4, is as follows: KAGVTQTPRYLIKTRGQQVTLSCSPISGHRSVSWYQQTPGQGLQFLFEYFSETQRNKGNFPGRFSGRQFSNSRSEMNVSTLELGDSALYLCASSSYAADAKNIQYFGAGTRLSVL.

The V gene is TRBV19, the J gene TRBJ1-1; TCRdb's D call of TRBD1 is untestable without DNA. The CDR3 totals 14 residues. The germline V gene encodes CDR1 LNHDA and CDR2 SQIVND (reference sequence). CDR3 amino acids: CASSSQGGLTEAFF.

CDR3 sequence: CASSQALRGVSSYEQYF. The V call is TRBV4-3, the J call TRBJ2-7; with no DNA, the TCRdb D assignment of TRBD1 cannot be verified. This CDR3 is 17 amino acids long. Germline CDR1 and CDR2: LGHNA and YSLEER.

This chain links TRBV7-6 with TRBJ2-1. CDR3 length: 12 residues. Germline-derived CDR1 and CDR2 are SGHVS and FNYEAQ. This chain's CDR3 is CASSLLYNEQFF.

V usage is TRBV29-1 and J usage is TRBJ2-7; checking the TCRdb D call of TRBD1 is not possible without DNA. Germline loops: CDR1 SQVTM, CDR2 ANQGSEA. This CDR3 has 13 amino acids. This chain's CDR3 is CSVGGTAGEEQYF.

The chain is built from TRBV29-1 and TRBJ2-2; TCRdb designates TRBD2, a call that cannot be tested without DNA. The CDR3 runs to 14 residues. CDR1 SQVTM and CDR2 ANQGSEA come from the germline V gene. CDR3 sequence reads: CSVETSGTTGELFF.

The genes are TRBV29-1 and TRBJ1-2; TCRdb gives TRBD1 as the D gene, but with no DNA this cannot be confirmed. From germline, CDR1 is SQVTM and CDR2 ANQGSEA. The CDR3 covers 13 residues. CDR3 loop: CSVEEGAPRGYTF.

V usage is TRBV7-8 and J usage is TRBJ2-7; TCRdb picks TRBD1, but there is no DNA to check that call. The CDR3 covers 14 residues. CDR1 is SGHVS and CDR2 is FQNEAQ in the germline V gene. The CDR3 is CASSLVDRIYEQYF.

The chain couples TRBV6-2 or TRBV6-3 to TRBJ2-7. Germline CDR1 is MNHEY and CDR2 is SVGEGT. The CDR3 runs 15 residues. The CDR3 protein is CASSHTQDVRVEQYF.

This chain links TRBV5-5 with TRBJ2-1; TCRdb returns TRBD1, unconfirmable since there is no DNA. The germline V gene has CDR1 SGHKS and CDR2 YYEKEE (reference sequence). The CDR3 runs 15 residues. This chain's CDR3 is CASSFRRGQDNEQFF.

This rearrangement joins TRBV29-1 to TRBJ1-2; TCRdb's D gene call, TRBD1, goes unchecked for lack of DNA. Germline-derived CDR1 and CDR2 are SQVTM and ANQGSEA. The CDR3 runs 13 residues. The CDR3 here is CSARQGMDYGYTF.

The chain employs TRBV2 and TRBJ2-1; TCRdb returns TRBD2, unconfirmable since there is no DNA. The CDR3 has 16 amino acids. Germline CDR1 reads SNHLY; CDR2 reads FYNNEI. CDR3 sequence reads: CASRGTSGGPYNEQFF.